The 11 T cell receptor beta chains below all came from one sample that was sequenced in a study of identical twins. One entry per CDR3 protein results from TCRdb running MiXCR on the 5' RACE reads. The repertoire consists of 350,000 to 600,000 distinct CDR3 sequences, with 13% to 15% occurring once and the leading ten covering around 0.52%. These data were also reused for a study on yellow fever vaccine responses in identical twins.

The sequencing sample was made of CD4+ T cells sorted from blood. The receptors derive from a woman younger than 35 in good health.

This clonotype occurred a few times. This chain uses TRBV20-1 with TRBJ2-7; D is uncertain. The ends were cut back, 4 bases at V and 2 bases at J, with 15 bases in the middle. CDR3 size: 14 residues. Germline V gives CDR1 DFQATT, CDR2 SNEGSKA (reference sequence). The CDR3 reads CSANQVAKTYEQYF. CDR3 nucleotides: TGCAGTGCTAACCAGGTAGCAAAGACCTACGAGCAGTACTTC.

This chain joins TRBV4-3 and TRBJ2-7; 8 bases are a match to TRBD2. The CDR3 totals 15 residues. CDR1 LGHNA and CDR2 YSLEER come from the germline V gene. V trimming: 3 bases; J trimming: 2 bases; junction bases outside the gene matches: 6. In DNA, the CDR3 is TGCGCCAGCAGCCAGTCCGGGGGGGGGCCCTACGAGCAGTACTTC. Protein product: CASSQSGGGPYEQYF.

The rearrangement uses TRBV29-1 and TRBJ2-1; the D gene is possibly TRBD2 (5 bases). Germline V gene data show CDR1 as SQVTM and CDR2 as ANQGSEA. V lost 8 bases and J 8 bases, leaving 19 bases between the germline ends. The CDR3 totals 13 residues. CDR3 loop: CSSKRGSEDEQFF. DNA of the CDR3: TGCAGCTCGAAAAGAGGGTCAGAGGATGAGCAGTTCTTC.

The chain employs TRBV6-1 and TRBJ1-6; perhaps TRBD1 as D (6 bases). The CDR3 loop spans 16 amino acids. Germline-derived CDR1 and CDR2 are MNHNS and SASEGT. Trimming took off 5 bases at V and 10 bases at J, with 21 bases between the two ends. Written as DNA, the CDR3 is TGTGCCAGCAGTACGACTTCAGGGGCGGGTGGATCACCCCTCCACTTT. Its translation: CASSTTSGAGGSPLHF.

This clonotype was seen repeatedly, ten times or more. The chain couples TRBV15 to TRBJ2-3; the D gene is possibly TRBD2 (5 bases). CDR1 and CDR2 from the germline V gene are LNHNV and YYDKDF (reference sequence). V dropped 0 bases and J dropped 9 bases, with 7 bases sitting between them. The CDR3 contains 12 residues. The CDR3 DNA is TGTGCCACCAGCAGAGATCCGGGAACGCAGTATTTT. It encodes CATSRDPGTQYF.

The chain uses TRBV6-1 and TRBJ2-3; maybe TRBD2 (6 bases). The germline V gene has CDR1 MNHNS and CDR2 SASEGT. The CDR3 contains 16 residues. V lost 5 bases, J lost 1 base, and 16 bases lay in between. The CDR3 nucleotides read TGTGCCAGCAGTCCCGGGACTGACGTTCGCACAGATACGCAGTATTTT. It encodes CASSPGTDVRTDTQYF.

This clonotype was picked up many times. Written as DNA, the CDR3 is TGCAGCGTTGGACCCCTAGCGGGGCCCACAGATACGCAGTATTTT. This encodes CSVGPLAGPTDTQYF. The V call is TRBV29-1, the J call TRBJ2-3; TRBD2 matches 9 bases. This CDR3 contains 15 residues. Germline values: CDR1 SQVTM, CDR2 ANQGSEA. The J segment lost 2 bases and the V segment lost 4 bases, leaving 7 bases of the junction unmatched.

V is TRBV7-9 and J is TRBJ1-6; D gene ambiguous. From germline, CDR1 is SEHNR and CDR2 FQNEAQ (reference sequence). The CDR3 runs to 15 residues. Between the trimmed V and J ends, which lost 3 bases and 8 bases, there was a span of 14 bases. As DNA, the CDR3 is TGTGCCAGCAGCTTCTACAGCCTAGAGGATTCACCCCTCCACTTT. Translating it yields CASSFYSLEDSPLHF.

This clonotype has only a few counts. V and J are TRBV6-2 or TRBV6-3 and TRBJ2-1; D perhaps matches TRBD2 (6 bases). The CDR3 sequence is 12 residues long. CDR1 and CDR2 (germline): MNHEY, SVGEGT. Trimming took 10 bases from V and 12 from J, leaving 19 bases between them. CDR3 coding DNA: TGTGCCACACAGAGGCGGGAACCCGCGCAGTTCTTC. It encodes CATQRREPAQFF.

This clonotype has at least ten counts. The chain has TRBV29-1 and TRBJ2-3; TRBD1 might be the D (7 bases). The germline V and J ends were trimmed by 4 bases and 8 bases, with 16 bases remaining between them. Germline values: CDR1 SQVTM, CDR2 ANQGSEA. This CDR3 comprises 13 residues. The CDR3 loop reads CSVAPGGTFTQYF. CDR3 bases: TGCAGCGTTGCCCCAGGGGGGACTTTTACGCAGTATTTT.

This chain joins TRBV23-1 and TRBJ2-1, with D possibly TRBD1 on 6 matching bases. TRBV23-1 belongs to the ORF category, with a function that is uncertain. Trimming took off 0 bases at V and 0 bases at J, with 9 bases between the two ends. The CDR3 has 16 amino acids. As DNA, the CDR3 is TGCGCCAGCAGTCAATCATGGGACAACTCCTACAATGAGCAGTTCTTC. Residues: CASSQSWDNSYNEQFF.